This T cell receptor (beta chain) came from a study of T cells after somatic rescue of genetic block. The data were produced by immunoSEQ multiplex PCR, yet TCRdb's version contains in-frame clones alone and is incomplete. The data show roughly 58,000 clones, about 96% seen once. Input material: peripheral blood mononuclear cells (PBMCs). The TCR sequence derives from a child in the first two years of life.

This CDR3 reads CASSFGTLRDTDTQYF. The CDR3 DNA reads TGTGCCAGCAGCTTCGGGACTTTAAGGGACACAGATACGCAGTATTTT. The rearrangement uses TRBV7-9 and TRBJ2-3, with D possibly matching TRBD2 (6 bases). With 3 bases removed from V and 2 bases from J, the gap between germline ends came to 15 bases. The CDR3 loop spans 16 amino acids. Germline V CDR1 and CDR2: SEHNR, FQNEAQ (reference sequence).